Below are 23 T cell receptor beta chains sequenced from a single sample in a study of shared clonotypes between healthy human individuals. Some clones are missing from TCRdb's copy, which holds only in-frame ones; the method was immunoSEQ multiplex PCR. The sample has around 2,000,000 clones, 85% to 95% seen once. The sample was naive CD4+ T cells sorted from blood. Subset described: CD45RA+ positively selected. All receptors come from a young man in good health.

This chain uses TRBV19 with TRBJ1-1, with a weak D call TRBD1 (6 bases). Germline CDR1 and CDR2: LNHDA and SQIVND (reference sequence). The CDR3 runs 12 residues. Trimming removed 4 bases at V and 7 bases at J, with 10 bases between. The CDR3: CASSRGTLEAFF. CDR3 coding DNA: TGTGCCAGTAGTAGAGGGACACTTGAAGCTTTCTTT.

CDR3 in DNA: TGTGCCAGCAGTCTAAGGACAGGGAGGAACACTGAAGCTTTCTTT. Its protein is CASSLRTGRNTEAFF. The chain uses TRBV28 and TRBJ1-1, with 8 nucleotides matching TRBD1. The CDR3 totals 15 residues. Germline values: CDR1 MDHEN, CDR2 SYDVKM. With V trimmed by 5 bases and J by 1 base, 6 bases remained unmatched.

V gene TRBV6-1 combines with J gene TRBJ1-2, with 7 bases aligning to TRBD1. Germline V gives CDR1 MNHNS, CDR2 SASEGT. Unmatched junction bases numbered 9, after V lost 10 bases and J lost 4 bases. The CDR3 length is 13 residues. In nucleotides, the CDR3 is TGTGCCACCACTTTACAGGGGACCTATGGCTACACCTTC. Amino acids: CATTLQGTYGYTF.

The chain joins TRBV4-3 to TRBJ2-6, with a possible D match to TRBD1 (5 bases). Between the trimmed V and J ends, which lost 0 bases and 0 bases, there was a span of 15 bases. CDR1 LGHNA and CDR2 YSLEER come from the germline V gene. This CDR3 comprises 19 residues. This chain's CDR3 is CASSQDEGALYSGANVLTF. The CDR3 DNA reads as TGCGCCAGCAGCCAAGATGAAGGGGCTCTTTACTCTGGGGCCAACGTCCTGACTTTC.

The V gene is TRBV27, the J gene TRBJ1-1; D might be TRBD1 (5 bases). Trimming removed 3 bases at V and 8 bases at J, with 10 bases between. There are 12 residues in the CDR3. Germline loops: CDR1 MNHEY, CDR2 SMNVEV (reference sequence). CDR3 DNA sequence: TGTGCCAGCAGTTTTGGCGACAGCGAAGCTTTCTTT. Its translation: CASSFGDSEAFF.

This chain uses TRBV9 with TRBJ2-4; D gene unclear. The CDR3 has 16 residues. From germline, CDR1 is SGDLS and CDR2 YYNGEE. Trimming cost V 0 bases and J 6 bases, with 16 bases left between them. The CDR3 DNA sequence: TGTGCCAGCAGCGTAGCCGCAGGCGTGTCCGGAAACATTCAGTACTTC. Amino acids: CASSVAAGVSGNIQYF.

The chain is built from TRBV5-1 and TRBJ2-7, with 9 bases identical to TRBD2. With V trimmed by 3 bases and J by 7 bases, 5 bases remained unmatched. In germline, CDR1 is SGHRS, CDR2 YFSETQ. This CDR3 is 13 amino acids long. CDR3 bases: TGCGCCAGCAGCTACAGCGGGGGGACGGAGCAGTACTTC. Encoded protein: CASSYSGGTEQYF.

With regard to this clone: The sample contains more than one DNA sequence encoding this CDR3. The chain uses TRBV2 and TRBJ1-5, with 8 bases matching TRBD1. Germline CDR1 and CDR2: SNHLY and FYNNEI. The CDR3 loop spans 15 amino acids. The trim removed 6 bases at V and 3 bases at J, leaving 7 bases unmatched. CDR3 bases: TGTGCCAGCAGGGTAGACAGGGGCTTCAATCAGCCCCAGCATTTT. Encoded protein: CASRVDRGFNQPQHF.

V and J are TRBV15 and TRBJ2-1; 7 nucleotides line up with TRBD1. CDR1 and CDR2 from the germline V gene are LNHNV and YYDKDF (reference sequence). This CDR3 region has 16 residues. V lost 1 base to trimming and J lost 3 bases; unmatched junction nucleotides: 6. CDR3 sequence (DNA): TGTGCCACCAGCAGAGCAACGGGACAGATCTACAATGAGCAGTTCTTC. Protein sequence: CATSRATGQIYNEQFF.

The rearrangement uses TRBV11-1 and TRBJ2-7, with D possibly being TRBD1 (7 bases). Germline CDR1 and CDR2: SGHAT and FQDESV (reference sequence). The CDR3 totals 15 residues. V was pared by 2 bases and J by 2 bases, with 13 bases between. CDR3 bases: TGTGCCAGCAGCTTAAAAGGGGGCGGGACCTACGAGCAGTACTTC. Its protein is CASSLKGGGTYEQYF.

The chain links TRBV5-1 to TRBJ2-7, with no clear D. Germline lookup yields CDR1 SGHRS and CDR2 YFSETQ. The CDR3 totals 14 residues. The germline V and J ends were trimmed by 5 bases and 0 bases, with 12 bases remaining between them. This chain's CDR3 is CASRSHQSSYEQYF. The CDR3 DNA reads TGCGCCAGCAGATCGCATCAGAGCTCCTACGAGCAGTACTTC.

This clone was seen only a few times. The identical CDR3 is also encoded by other nucleotide sequences in the sample. The chain recombines TRBV19 with TRBJ1-5; 8 bases are shared with TRBD1. In germline, CDR1 is LNHDA, CDR2 SQIVND (reference sequence). V lost 4 bases, J lost 4 bases, and 0 bases stayed unmatched. The CDR3 covers 13 residues. DNA for the CDR3: TGTGCCAGTAGTAGGGACAGGAATCAGCCCCAGCATTTT. Residues: CASSRDRNQPQHF.

This sequence joins TRBV5-4 and TRBJ1-2; D call uncertain. V was pared by 2 bases and J by 8 bases, with 13 bases between. CDR3 length: 13 residues. Germline values: CDR1 SGHNT, CDR2 YYREEE (reference sequence). The chain's CDR3 is CASSFTGKEGYTF. In nucleotides, the CDR3 is TGTGCCAGCAGCTTCACGGGCAAGGAGGGCTACACCTTC.

CDR3 coding DNA: TGTGCCAGCAGCGTAGGACTAGCAAGAGACATTCAGTACTTC. It translates to CASSVGLARDIQYF. The V gene is TRBV9, the J gene TRBJ2-4, with 7 bases identical to TRBD2. The CDR3 spans 14 residues. With 0 bases clipped from V and 8 bases from J, the junction kept 5 bases outside the gene matches. Germline assignment: CDR1 SGDLS and CDR2 YYNGEE.

The chain has TRBV6-1 and TRBJ2-1; TRBD2 might be the D (5 bases). Germline V gene sequence: CDR1 MNHNS, CDR2 SASEGT. This CDR3 contains 15 residues. V shed 6 bases and J shed 2 bases, with 14 bases lying between them. In DNA, the CDR3 is TGTGCCAGCAGAGGCGGACTGGCCCCCTACAATGAGCAGTTCTTC. The encoded protein is CASRGGLAPYNEQFF.

CDR3 DNA sequence: TGTGCCAGTAGCCCGGGGGGGCACTATGGCTACACCTTC. Translating it yields CASSPGGHYGYTF. The chain carries TRBV27 and TRBJ1-2; D is perhaps TRBD1 (6 bases). Trimming shortened V by 9 bases and J by 3 bases, and 14 bases separated the two germline ends. CDR3 length: 13 residues. Per germline, CDR1 MNHEY and CDR2 SMNVEV (reference sequence).

The DNA for the CDR3 is TGTGCCAGCAGTGACAGGCTGGGCACCTACGAGCAGTACTTC. This sequence encodes CASSDRLGTYEQYF. V usage is TRBV6-5 and J usage is TRBJ2-7, with a weak D call TRBD1 (6 bases). Germline V gene lookup returns CDR1 MNHEY and CDR2 SVGAGI. V lost 5 bases to trimming and J lost 2 bases, with 13 bases between them. This CDR3 region has 14 residues.

The V call is TRBV18, the J call TRBJ2-3; D perhaps matches TRBD2 (5 bases). V lost 3 bases and J 3 bases, leaving 16 bases between the germline ends. Germline CDR1 and CDR2: KGHSH and LQKENI. The CDR3 is 16 residues long. This CDR3 is CASSPNRLAKTDTQYF. The CDR3 DNA follows: TGTGCCAGCTCACCGAACCGGCTAGCAAAGACAGATACGCAGTATTTT.

The chain combines TRBV7-9 with TRBJ2-1; 8 positions match TRBD1. Germline-derived CDR1 and CDR2 are SEHNR and FQNEAQ (reference sequence). The CDR3 length is 16 residues. V was clipped by 6 bases and J by 0 bases; unmatched bases: 7. CDR3 sequence (DNA): TGTGCCAGCAGGTCGACAGGGGCTAGCTCCTACAATGAGCAGTTCTTC. It is translated as CASRSTGASSYNEQFF.

The rearrangement links TRBV9 to TRBJ2-1; 12 bases fit TRBD1. Germline V CDR1 and CDR2: SGDLS, YYNGEE. This CDR3 is 14 amino acids long. V lost 4 bases, J lost 8 bases, and 4 bases stayed unmatched. The CDR3 DNA is TGTGCCAGCAGCATCGGGACAGGGGGCGATGAGCAGTTCTTC. Amino acid sequence: CASSIGTGGDEQFF.

The chain recombines TRBV9 with TRBJ2-3; possibly TRBD1 or TRBD2 for D (5 bases each). The germline V gene has CDR1 SGDLS and CDR2 YYNGEE. The CDR3 has 15 residues. The V and J ends lost 4 bases and 0 bases respectively, with 12 bases between them. The CDR3: CASSSRDRSTDTQYF. The CDR3 DNA follows: TGTGCCAGCAGCTCCCGGGACCGCAGCACAGATACGCAGTATTTT. The full variable domain, completed using reference TRBV9 and TRBJ2-3, is DSGVTQTPKHLITATGQRVTLRCSPRSGDLSVYWYQQSLDQGLQFLIQYYNGEERAKGNILERFSAQQFPDLHSELNLSSLELGDSALYFCASSSRDRSTDTQYFGPGTRLTVL.

The V and J genes are TRBV7-9 and TRBJ1-6; D is perhaps TRBD1 (6 bases). The germline gives CDR1 SEHNR, CDR2 FQNEAQ (reference sequence). V dropped 1 base and J dropped 8 bases, with 15 bases sitting between them. This CDR3 has 16 residues. The CDR3 nucleotides are TGTGCCAGCAGCTTAGGACAGGCCACCACGGATTCACCCCTCCACTTT. Its translation: CASSLGQATTDSPLHF. The full variable domain, its missing parts supplied by reference TRBV7-9 and TRBJ1-6, is DTGVSQNPRHKITKRGQNVTFRCDPISEHNRLYWYRQTLGQGPEFLTYFQNEAQLEKSRLLSDRFSAERPKGSFSTLEIQRTEQGDSAMYLCASSLGQATTDSPLHFGNGTRLTVT.

The chain is built from TRBV11-2 and TRBJ2-1; D possibly matches TRBD1 or TRBD2 (5 bases each). The CDR3 contains 13 residues. Trimming removed 7 bases at V and 4 bases at J, with 11 bases between. The germline V gene has CDR1 SGHAT and CDR2 FQNNGV. CDR3 DNA: TGTGCCAGCAACCTGGGACGGTACAATGAGCAGTTCTTC. Translation gives CASNLGRYNEQFF.